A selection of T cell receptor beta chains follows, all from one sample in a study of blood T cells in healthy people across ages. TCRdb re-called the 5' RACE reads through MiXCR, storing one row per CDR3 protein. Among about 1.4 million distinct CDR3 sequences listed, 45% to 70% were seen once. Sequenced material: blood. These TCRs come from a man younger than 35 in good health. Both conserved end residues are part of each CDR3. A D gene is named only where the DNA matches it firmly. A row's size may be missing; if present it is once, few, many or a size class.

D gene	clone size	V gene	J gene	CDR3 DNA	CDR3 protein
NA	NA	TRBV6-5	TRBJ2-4	TGTGCCAGCAGTTACGAAACGTTCAGAGATGAGCAGTACTTC	CASSYETFRDEQYF
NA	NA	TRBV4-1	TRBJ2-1	TGCGCCAGCAGCCAAGGCCCCGGGACACCCAACAATGAGCAGTTCTTC	CASSQGPGTPNNEQFF
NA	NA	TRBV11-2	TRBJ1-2	TGTGCCAGCAGCTTCAGAGGGACCTACACCTTC	CASSFRGTYTF
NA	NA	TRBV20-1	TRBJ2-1	TGCAGTGCTCGACGTCCCGGGACATTCTACAATGAGCAGTTCTTC	CSARRPGTFYNEQFF
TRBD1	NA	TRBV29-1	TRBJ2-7	TGCAGCGGGGATCCGGGACAGGGGGACAATGAGCAGTACTTC	CSGDPGQGDNEQYF
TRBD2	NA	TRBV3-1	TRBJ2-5	TGTGCCAGCAGGAATCTAGCGGGTGGAGCGGAGACCCAGTACTTC	CASRNLAGGAETQYF
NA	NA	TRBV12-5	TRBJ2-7	TGTGCTAGGGCCCAGCCCCGGACAGCAGCCTACGAGCAGTACTTC	CARAQPRTAAYEQYF
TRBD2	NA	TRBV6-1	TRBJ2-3	TGTGCCAGCAGCCCCGGGACTAGCGGAGACTACATAAACACAGATACGCAGTATTTT	CASSPGTSGDYINTDTQYF
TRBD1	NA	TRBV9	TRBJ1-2	TGTGCCAGCAGCGTAGGGACAGGGTACTACACCTTC	CASSVGTGYYTF
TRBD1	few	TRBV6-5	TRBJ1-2	TGTGCCAGCAAGACAGGGGGATCTAACTATGGCTACACCTTC	CASKTGGSNYGYTF
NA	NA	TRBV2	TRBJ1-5	TGTGCCAGCAGTGAAGGAGGAGAGATTAATCAGCCCCAGCATTTT	CASSEGGEINQPQHF
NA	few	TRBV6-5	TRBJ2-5	TGTGCCAGCAGTAAGGGTCCTGCTAGGTACTTC	CASSKGPARYF
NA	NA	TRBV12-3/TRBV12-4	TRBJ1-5	TGTGCCAGCAGTTTGACCTTGATTAGTCAGCCCCAGCATTTT	CASSLTLISQPQHF
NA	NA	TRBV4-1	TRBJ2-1	TGCGCCAGCAGCCTCAAAATTCCCAAGATGGGCTACAATGAGCAGTTCTTC	CASSLKIPKMGYNEQFF
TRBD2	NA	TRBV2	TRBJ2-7	TGTGCCGGCAGTGAAGCGCCGGGACTACCTAATGAGCAGTACTTC	CAGSEAPGLPNEQYF
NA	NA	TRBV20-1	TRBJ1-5	TGCAGTGCTAGGGACAGAGGCCCCTATCAGCCCCAGCATTTT	CSARDRGPYQPQHF
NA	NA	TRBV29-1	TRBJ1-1	TGCAGCGTGCGAGGAAATCACATGAACACTGAAGCTTTCTTT	CSVRGNHMNTEAFF
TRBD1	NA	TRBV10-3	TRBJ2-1	TGTGCCATGTGGACCGGGACAGGGAACAATGAGCAGTTCTTC	CAMWTGTGNNEQFF
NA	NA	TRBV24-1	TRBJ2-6	TGTGCCACCAGTGAGGGCCATGGGACTGGGGCCAACGTCCTGACTTTC	CATSEGHGTGANVLTF
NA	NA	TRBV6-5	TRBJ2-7	TGTGCCAGCAGTCGTGGGGCCCAACAGGGAAGCTACGAGCAGTACTTC	CASSRGAQQGSYEQYF
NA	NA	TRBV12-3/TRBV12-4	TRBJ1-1	TGTGCCAGCAATTCGTTTATGAACACTGAAGCTTTCTTT	CASNSFMNTEAFF
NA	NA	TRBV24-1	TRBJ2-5	TGTGCCACCATAGGGACACCATGGGAGACCCAGTACTTC	CATIGTPWETQYF
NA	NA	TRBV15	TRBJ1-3	TGTGCCACCAGCAAAGATTACTCTGGAAACACCATATATTTT	CATSKDYSGNTIYF
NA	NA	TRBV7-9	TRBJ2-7	TGTGCCAGCAGCCCCGACAGACCCCAAAAGGACGAGCAGTACTTC	CASSPDRPQKDEQYF
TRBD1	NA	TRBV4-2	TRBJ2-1	TGTGCCAGCAGCCAGTATTCCACAGGGGCGAACGAGCAGTTCTTC	CASSQYSTGANEQFF
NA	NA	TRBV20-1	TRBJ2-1	TGCAGTGCCAACCCCGGGCCAATCAATGAGCAGTTCTTC	CSANPGPINEQFF
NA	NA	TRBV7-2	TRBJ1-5	TGTGCCAGCACAATGCCGAATCAGCCCCAGCATTTT	CASTMPNQPQHF
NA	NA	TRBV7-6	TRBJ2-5	TGTGCCAGCAGCTTAGGAGGGGGGTTCGAGGAGCAGTACTTC	CASSLGGGFEEQYF
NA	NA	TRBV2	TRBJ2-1	TGTGCCAGCAGTCCAGGTCGCGTTCAACGAAATGAGCAGTTCTTC	CASSPGRVQRNEQFF
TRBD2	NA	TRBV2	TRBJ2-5	TGTGCCCTGGGGGATGCGGGGGGCCTCCAAGAGACCCAGTACTTC	CALGDAGGLQETQYF
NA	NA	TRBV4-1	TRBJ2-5	TGCGCCAGCAGCCCTCCCGGGCGCGAGATCTCCTACGGGCAGTACTTC	CASSPPGREISYGQYF
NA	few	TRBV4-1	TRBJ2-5	TGCGCCAGCAGCCAACCTCGGTCTTCGGAGACCCAGTACTTC	CASSQPRSSETQYF